A single sample gave rise to the 8 T cell receptor beta chains below, sequenced in a study of cytomegalovirus exposure and HLA in healthy donors. Here immunoSEQ multiplex PCR was the method, and the copy in TCRdb shows in-frame clones only, minus some. The sample lists around 150,000 clones, around four fifths occurring once. The sequenced sample consisted of PBMCs. The receptors were sampled from a man younger than 40 in good health and CMV-seropositive.

This rearrangement joins TRBV19 to TRBJ2-2; TRBD2 aligns across 8 bases. With V trimmed by 5 bases and J by 6 bases, 2 bases remained unmatched. CDR1 and CDR2 (germline): LNHDA, SQIVND (reference sequence). The CDR3 is made up of 13 amino acids. The CDR3 sequence is CASSSGLAGELFF. The CDR3, as DNA: TGTGCCAGTAGTTCGGGACTAGCCGGGGAGCTGTTTTTT. Full variable domain (outside the CDR3, taken from reference TRBV19 and TRBJ2-2): DGGITQSPKYLFRKEGQNVTLSCEQNLNHDAMYWYRQDPGQGLRLIYYSQIVNDFQKGDIAEGYSVSREKKESFPLTVTSAQKNPTAFYLCASSSGLAGELFFGEGSRLTVL.

The rearrangement joins TRBV30 to TRBJ1-3; the D gene is possibly TRBD1 (5 bases). Germline loops: CDR1 GTSNPN, CDR2 SVGIG (reference sequence). This CDR3 comprises 15 residues. The V end lost 3 bases, the J end lost 3 bases, and 15 bases lay between the germline ends. In DNA form, the CDR3 reads TGTGCCTGGAGCCGGACACCTTCTCTTGGAAACACCATATATTTT. Protein sequence: CAWSRTPSLGNTIYF.

The chain employs TRBV7-9 and TRBJ2-7; 7 nucleotides match TRBD2. The V segment lost 4 bases and the J segment 1 base; nucleotides outside the gene matches: 1. CDR1 is SEHNR, CDR2 FQNEAQ, per germline (reference sequence). The CDR3 covers 13 residues. For the CDR3, the DNA is TGTGCCAGCAGCTCCGGGGGGTCCTACGAGCAGTACTTC. Translation gives CASSSGGSYEQYF.

A single count supports this clone. The DNA for the CDR3 is TGTGCCAGCAGCGTAGAAGCTAGCGGGGGGCCCCTGGGCGGGGAGCTGTTTTTT. Encoded protein: CASSVEASGGPLGGELFF. The J gene is TRBJ2-2, the V gene TRBV9, with TRBD2 matching 11 bases. The CDR3 contains 18 residues. Germline values: CDR1 SGDLS, CDR2 YYNGEE. V lost 0 bases and J lost 7; bases outside the gene matches: 11.

The V and J genes are TRBV7-8 and TRBJ2-7; D might be TRBD1 (5 bases). The germline V gene has CDR1 SGHVS and CDR2 FQNEAQ. Trimming pared 3 bases from V and 1 base from J, leaving 10 bases between. The CDR3 extends over 14 amino acids. The DNA of the CDR3 is TGTGCCAGCAGCTTGATTGGACAATCCTACGAGCAGTACTTC. Its protein product is CASSLIGQSYEQYF. The whole variable domain, filled in from reference TRBV7-8 and TRBJ2-7, reads GAGVSQSPRYKVAKRGQDVALRCDPISGHVSLFWYQQALGQGPEFLTYFQNEAQLDKSGLPSDRFFAERPEGSVSTLKIQRTQQEDSAVYLCASSLIGQSYEQYFGPGTRLTVT.

The chain uses TRBV7-2 and TRBJ2-7; 12 bases match TRBD2. CDR1 is SGHTA, CDR2 FQGNSA, per germline. The junction had 1 base not matched to a gene; V was cut back by 1 base and J by 6 bases. CDR3 size: 14 residues. This CDR3 reads CASSLELAGGEQYF. Written as DNA, the CDR3 is TGTGCCAGCAGCTTAGAACTAGCGGGAGGCGAGCAGTACTTC.

This clone was seen just once. The J gene is TRBJ2-7, the V gene TRBV21-1; the table calls TRBD1, which could not be checked here. TRBV21-1 is listed as a pseudogene. The CDR3 extends over 13 amino acids. CDR3 sequence (DNA): TGTGCCAACTTGGGACAGACTTCCTACGAGCAGTACTTC. Translating gives CANLGQTSYEQYF.

The V call is TRBV2, the J call TRBJ2-5; D is undetermined. The CDR3 runs 15 residues. In germline, CDR1 is SNHLY, CDR2 FYNNEI. Between the trimmed V and J ends, which lost 0 bases and 2 bases, there was a span of 10 bases. This CDR3 reads CASSEARGVQETQYF. CDR3 nucleotides: TGTGCCAGCAGTGAAGCCCGAGGTGTGCAAGAGACCCAGTACTTC.